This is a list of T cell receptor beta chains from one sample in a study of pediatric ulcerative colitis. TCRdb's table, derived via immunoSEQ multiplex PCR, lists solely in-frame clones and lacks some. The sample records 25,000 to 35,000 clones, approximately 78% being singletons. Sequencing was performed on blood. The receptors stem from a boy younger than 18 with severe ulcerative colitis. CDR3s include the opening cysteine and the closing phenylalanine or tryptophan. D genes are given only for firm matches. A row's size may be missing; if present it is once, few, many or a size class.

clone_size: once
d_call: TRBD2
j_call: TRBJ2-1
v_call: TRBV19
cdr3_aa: CASSWGGLDYNEQFF
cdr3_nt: TGTGCCAGTAGTTGGGGGGGATTAGATTACAATGAGCAGTTCTTC

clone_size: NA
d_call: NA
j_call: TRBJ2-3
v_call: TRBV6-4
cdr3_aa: CASSVSGEGTDTQYF
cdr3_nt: TGTGCCAGCAGTGTATCCGGGGAGGGCACAGATACGCAGTATTTT

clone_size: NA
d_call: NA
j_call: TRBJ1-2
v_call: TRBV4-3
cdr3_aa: CASSLDGLGGYTF
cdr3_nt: TGCGCCAGCAGCCTAGACGGTTTAGGGGGCTACACCTTC

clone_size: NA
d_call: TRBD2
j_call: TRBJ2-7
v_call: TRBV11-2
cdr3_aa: CASSLVAGGLEQYF
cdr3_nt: TGTGCCAGCAGCTTAGTAGCGGGGGGGCTCGAGCAGTACTTC

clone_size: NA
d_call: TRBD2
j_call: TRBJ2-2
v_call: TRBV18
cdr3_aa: CASSPTSGRNTGELFF
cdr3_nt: TGTGCCAGCTCGCCAACTAGCGGGAGGAACACCGGGGAGCTGTTTTTT

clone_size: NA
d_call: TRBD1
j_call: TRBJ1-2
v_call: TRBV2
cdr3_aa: CASSLWTGVNYGYTF
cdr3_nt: TGTGCCAGCAGTCTTTGGACAGGCGTTAACTATGGCTACACCTTC

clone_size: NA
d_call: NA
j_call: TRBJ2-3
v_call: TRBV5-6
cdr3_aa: CASSLRLATSVGTQYF
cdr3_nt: TGTGCCAGCAGCTTGCGGCTGGCTACCTCGGTGGGTACGCAGTATTTT

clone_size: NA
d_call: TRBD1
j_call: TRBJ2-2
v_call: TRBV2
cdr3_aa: CASSPDRGSTGELFF
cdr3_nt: TGTGCCAGCAGTCCCGACAGGGGAAGCACCGGGGAGCTGTTTTTT

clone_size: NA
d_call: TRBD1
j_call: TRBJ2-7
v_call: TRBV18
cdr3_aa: CASSPSRPSRGNDEQYF
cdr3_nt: TGTGCCAGCTCACCCTCGCGCCCCTCCAGGGGGAACGACGAGCAGTACTTC

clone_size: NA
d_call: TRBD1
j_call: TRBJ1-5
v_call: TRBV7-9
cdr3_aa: CASSLAPQGAGQPQHF
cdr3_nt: TGTGCCAGCAGCTTAGCCCCACAGGGGGCTGGACAGCCCCAGCATTTT

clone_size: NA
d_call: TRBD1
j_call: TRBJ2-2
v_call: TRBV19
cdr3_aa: CASSNGQGTGELFF
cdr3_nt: TGTGCCAGTAGTAATGGACAGGGTACCGGGGAGCTGTTTTTT

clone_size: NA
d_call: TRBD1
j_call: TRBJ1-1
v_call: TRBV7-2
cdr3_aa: CASSLVEGAFTEAFF
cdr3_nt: TGTGCCAGCAGCTTAGTTGAGGGGGCCTTCACTGAAGCTTTCTTT

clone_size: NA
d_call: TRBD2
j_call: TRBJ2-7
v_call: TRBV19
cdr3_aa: CASSPSGGPQPYF
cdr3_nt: TGTGCCAGTAGTCCTAGCGGGGGGCCCCAGCCGTACTTC

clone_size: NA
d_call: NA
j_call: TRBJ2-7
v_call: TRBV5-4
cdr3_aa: CASSGSGGKTAEQYF
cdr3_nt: TGTGCCAGCAGCGGGTCCGGGGGAAAAACTGCAGAGCAGTACTTC

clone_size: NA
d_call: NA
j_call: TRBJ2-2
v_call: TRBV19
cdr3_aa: CASSISGRLGSVDTGELFF
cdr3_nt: TGTGCCAGTAGTATAAGCGGCAGGTTGGGGTCAGTGGACACCGGGGAGCTGTTTTTT

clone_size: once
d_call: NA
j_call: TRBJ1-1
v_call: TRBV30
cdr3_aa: CAWSYGSGRAEAFF
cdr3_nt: TGTGCCTGGAGTTATGGGTCGGGGCGGGCTGAAGCTTTCTTT

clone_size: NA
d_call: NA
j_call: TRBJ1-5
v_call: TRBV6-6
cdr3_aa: CASSSRGTFQPQHF
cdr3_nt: TGTGCCAGCAGTTCCCGAGGGACATTTCAGCCCCAGCATTTT

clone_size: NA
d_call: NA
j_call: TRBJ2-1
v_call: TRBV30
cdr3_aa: CAWSVGGTSYNEQFF
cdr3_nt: TGTGCCTGGAGTGTGGGTGGGACCTCCTACAATGAGCAGTTCTTC

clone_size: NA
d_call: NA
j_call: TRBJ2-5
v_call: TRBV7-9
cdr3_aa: CASSSNRRIQETQYF
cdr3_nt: TGTGCCAGCAGCTCCAATAGACGGATCCAAGAGACCCAGTACTTC

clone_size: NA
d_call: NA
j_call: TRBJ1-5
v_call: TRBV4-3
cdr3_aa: CASSQEWGQGNQPQHF
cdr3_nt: TGCGCCAGCAGCCAAGAATGGGGGCAGGGCAATCAGCCCCAGCATTTT

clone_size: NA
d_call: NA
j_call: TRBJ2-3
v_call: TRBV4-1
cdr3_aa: CASSQVTGTDTQYF
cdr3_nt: TGCGCCAGCAGCCAAGTCACGGGCACAGATACGCAGTATTTT

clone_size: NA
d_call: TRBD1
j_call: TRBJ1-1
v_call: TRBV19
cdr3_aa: CASNRGTSEAFF
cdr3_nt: TGTGCCAGTAACAGGGGAACCAGTGAAGCTTTCTTT

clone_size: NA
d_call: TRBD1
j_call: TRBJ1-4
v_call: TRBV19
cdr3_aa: CASSAYVRQGSLEDEKLFF
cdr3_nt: TGTGCCAGTAGTGCCTACGTCAGACAGGGGTCTTTAGAGGATGAAAAACTGTTTTTT

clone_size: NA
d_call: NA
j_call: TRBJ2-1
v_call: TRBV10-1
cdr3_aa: CASSEAGTYNEQFF
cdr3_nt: TGCGCCAGCAGTGAGGCTGGGACCTACAATGAGCAGTTCTTC

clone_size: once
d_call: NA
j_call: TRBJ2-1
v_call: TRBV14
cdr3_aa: CASSQDLRSEQFF
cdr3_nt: TGTGCCAGCAGCCAAGATTTGAGATCTGAGCAGTTCTTC

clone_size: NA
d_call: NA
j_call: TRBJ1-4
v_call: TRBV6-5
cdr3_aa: CASSSDQPGKGKLFF
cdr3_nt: TGTGCCAGCAGTTCCGATCAGCCAGGCAAAGGAAAACTGTTTTTT

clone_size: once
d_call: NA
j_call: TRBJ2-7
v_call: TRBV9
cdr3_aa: CASSVTAGSLSEQYF
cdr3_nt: TGTGCCAGCAGCGTAACGGCAGGGTCTCTGAGCGAGCAGTACTTC

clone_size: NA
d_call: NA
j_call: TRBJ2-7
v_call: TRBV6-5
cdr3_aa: CASSYSNLGSYEQYF
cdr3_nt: TGTGCCAGCAGTTACTCAAATCTGGGCTCCTACGAGCAGTACTTC

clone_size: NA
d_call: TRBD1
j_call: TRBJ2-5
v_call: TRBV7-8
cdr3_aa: CASSSNRGRLKETQYF
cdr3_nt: TGTGCCAGCAGCTCCAACAGGGGGCGGTTGAAAGAGACCCAGTACTTC

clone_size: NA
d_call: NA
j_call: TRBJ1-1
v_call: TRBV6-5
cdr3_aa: CASSHQTASEAFF
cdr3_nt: TGTGCCAGCAGCCACCAGACAGCATCTGAAGCTTTCTTT

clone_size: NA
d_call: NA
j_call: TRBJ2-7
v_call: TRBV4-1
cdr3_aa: CASSRTIATEQYF
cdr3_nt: TGCGCCAGCAGCCGAACCATAGCCACCGAGCAGTACTTC

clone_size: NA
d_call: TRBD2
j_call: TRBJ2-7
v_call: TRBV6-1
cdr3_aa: CASSEGEGYVEQYF
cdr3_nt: TGTGCCAGCAGTGAGGGGGAGGGGTACGTGGAGCAGTACTTC

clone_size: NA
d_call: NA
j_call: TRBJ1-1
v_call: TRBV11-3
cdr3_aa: CASSIRGNTEAFF
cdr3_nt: TGTGCCAGCAGCATCAGGGGGAACACTGAAGCTTTCTTT

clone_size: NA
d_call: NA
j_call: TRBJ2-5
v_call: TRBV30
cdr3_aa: CAWSHVQETQYF
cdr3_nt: TGTGCCTGGAGTCACGTTCAAGAGACCCAGTACTTC

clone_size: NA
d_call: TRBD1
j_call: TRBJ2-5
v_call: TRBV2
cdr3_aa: CASKIGDRDSETQYF
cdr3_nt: TGTGCCAGCAAGATAGGGGACAGGGATAGCGAGACCCAGTACTTC

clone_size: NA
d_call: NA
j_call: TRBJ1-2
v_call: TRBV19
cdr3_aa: CASSKGKGQRVYGYTF
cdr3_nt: TGTGCCAGTAGTAAGGGGAAGGGACAACGCGTCTATGGCTACACCTTC

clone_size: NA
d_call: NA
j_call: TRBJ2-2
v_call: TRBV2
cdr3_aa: CASSARPGQPPGELFF
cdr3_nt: TGTGCCAGCAGTGCAAGGCCGGGACAACCTCCCGGGGAGCTGTTTTTT

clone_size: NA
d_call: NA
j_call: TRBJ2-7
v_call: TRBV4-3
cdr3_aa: CASSLATVTYEQYF
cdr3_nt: TGCGCCAGCAGCCTGGCGACGGTCACCTACGAGCAGTACTTC

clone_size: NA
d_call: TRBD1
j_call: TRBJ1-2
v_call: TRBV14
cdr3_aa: CASSRGQGGRRGGGYTF
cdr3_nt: TGTGCCAGCAGCCGGGGACAGGGTGGCCGTAGGGGCGGTGGCTACACCTTC

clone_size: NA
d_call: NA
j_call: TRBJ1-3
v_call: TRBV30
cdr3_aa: CAWLRSGNTIYF
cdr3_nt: TGTGCCTGGCTCCGCTCTGGAAACACCATATATTTT

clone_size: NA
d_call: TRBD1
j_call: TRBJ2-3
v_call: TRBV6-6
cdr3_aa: CASSQGDSTDTQYF
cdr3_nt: TGTGCCAGCAGCCAGGGGGATAGCACAGATACGCAGTATTTT

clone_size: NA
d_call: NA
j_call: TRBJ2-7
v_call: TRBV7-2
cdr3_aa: CASSQGLNEQYF
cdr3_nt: TGTGCCAGCAGCCAAGGGTTAAATGAGCAGTACTTC

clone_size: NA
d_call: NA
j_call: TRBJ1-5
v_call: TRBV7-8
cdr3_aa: CASSLSRTLSNQPQHF
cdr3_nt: TGTGCCAGCAGCTTATCCCGGACTCTTAGCAATCAGCCCCAGCATTTT

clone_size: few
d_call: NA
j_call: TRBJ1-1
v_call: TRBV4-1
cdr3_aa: CASSRTGTVDTEAFF
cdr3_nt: TGCGCCAGCAGCCGGACCGGGACGGTCGACACTGAAGCTTTCTTT

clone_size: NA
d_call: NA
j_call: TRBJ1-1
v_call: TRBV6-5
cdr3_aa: CASSEIGGTEAFF
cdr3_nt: TGTGCCAGCAGTGAAATCGGGGGCACTGAAGCTTTCTTT

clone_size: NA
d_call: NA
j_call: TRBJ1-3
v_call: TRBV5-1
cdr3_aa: CASSLFEGNTIYF
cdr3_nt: TGCGCCAGCAGCTTGTTTGAGGGAAACACCATATATTTT

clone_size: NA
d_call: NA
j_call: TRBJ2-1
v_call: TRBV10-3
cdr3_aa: CAISVSSVGNEQFF
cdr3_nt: TGTGCCATCAGTGTGTCGAGCGTCGGCAATGAGCAGTTCTTC

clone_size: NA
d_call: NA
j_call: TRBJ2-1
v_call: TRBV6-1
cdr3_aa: CASRIKRGEQFF
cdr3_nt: TGTGCCAGCAGGATAAAAAGGGGTGAGCAGTTCTTC